One TCR beta chain is described in this entry. TCRdb keeps only in-frame clones here, not all; method: immunoSEQ multiplex PCR. This table holds about 16,000 clones, roughly 77% found once. This record comes from a study of ipilimumab plus nivolumab after autologous stem cell transplantation. Study as a whole: The DLBCL group included primary refractory and relapsed cases.

CDR3 length: 13 residues. The germline V gene encodes CDR1 KGHSH and CDR2 LQKENI. Trimming left V 5 bases short and J 1 base short, with 8 bases between. The chain couples TRBV18 to TRBJ2-5; D uncertain. The sequenced sample was PBMCs, obtained in a trial of ipilimumab plus nivolumab as post-transplant consolidation. This receptor was taken from a male donor with diffuse large B-cell lymphoma. The CDR3 sequence is CASSFGLQETQYF. The CDR3 nucleotides read TGTGCCAGCTCATTCGGTCTCCAAGAGACCCAGTACTTC.